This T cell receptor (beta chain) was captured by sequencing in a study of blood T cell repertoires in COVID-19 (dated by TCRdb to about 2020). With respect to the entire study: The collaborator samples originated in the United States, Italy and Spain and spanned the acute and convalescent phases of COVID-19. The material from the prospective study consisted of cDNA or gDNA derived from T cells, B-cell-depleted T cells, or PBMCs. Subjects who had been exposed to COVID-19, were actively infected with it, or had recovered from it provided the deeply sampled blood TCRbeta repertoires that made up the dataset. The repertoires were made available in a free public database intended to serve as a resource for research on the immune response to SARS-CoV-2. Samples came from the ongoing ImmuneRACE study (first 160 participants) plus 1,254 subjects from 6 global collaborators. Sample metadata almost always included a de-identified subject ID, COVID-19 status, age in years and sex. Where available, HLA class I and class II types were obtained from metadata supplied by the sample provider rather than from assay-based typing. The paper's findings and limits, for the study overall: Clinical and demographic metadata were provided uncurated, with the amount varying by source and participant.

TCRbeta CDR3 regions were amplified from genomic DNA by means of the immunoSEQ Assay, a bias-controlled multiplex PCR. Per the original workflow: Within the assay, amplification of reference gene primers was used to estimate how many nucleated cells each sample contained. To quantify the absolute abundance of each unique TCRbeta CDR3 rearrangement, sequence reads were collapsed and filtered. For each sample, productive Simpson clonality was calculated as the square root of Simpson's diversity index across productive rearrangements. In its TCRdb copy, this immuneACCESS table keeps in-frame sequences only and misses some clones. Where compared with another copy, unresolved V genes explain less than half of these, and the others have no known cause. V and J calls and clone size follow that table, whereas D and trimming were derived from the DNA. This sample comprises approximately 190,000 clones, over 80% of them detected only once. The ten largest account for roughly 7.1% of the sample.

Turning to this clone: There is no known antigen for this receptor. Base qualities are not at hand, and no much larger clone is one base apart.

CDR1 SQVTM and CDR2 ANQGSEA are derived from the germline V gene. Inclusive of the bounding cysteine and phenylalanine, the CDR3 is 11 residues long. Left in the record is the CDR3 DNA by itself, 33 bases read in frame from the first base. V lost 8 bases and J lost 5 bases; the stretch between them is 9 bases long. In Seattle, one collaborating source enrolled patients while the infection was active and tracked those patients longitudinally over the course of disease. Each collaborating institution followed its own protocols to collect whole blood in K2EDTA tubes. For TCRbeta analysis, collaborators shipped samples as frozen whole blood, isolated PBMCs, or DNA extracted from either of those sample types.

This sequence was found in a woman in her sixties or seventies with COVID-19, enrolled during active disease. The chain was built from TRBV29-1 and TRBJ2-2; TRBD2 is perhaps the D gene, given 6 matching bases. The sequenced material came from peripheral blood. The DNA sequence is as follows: TGCAGCAACGGGGGAACCGGGGAGCTGTTTTTT. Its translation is CSNGGTGELFF.